This T cell receptor (beta chain) was sequenced during a study of post-analysis software for immune sequencing data. Built from TCR beta cDNA, the libraries had unique molecular identifiers in them. Out of 1 to 10 million T cells, some 500,000 cDNA molecules were generated. One entry per CDR3 protein, called by TCRdb with MiXCR from the PCR reads. Among some 500,000 distinct CDR3 sequences listed, under 55% were seen once. A word on this clonotype: Its antigen is as yet unknown.

V dropped 8 bases and J dropped 2 bases, with 5 bases sitting between them. The CDR3 has 10 amino acids. Germline V CDR1 and CDR2: DFQATT, SNEGSKA (reference sequence). Points from the study as a whole: Four or five TRBV segments (TRBV5-6, TRBV5-1 and TRBV20-1 among them) occurred more frequently in patients than in controls.

The origin of this receptor is a girl aged 10-17 years with multiple sclerosis. The chain employs TRBV20-1 and TRBJ2-3; D is ambiguous. The sample was blood. CDR3 in DNA: TGCAGTTGGTCCACAGATACGCAGTATTTT. Amino acids: CSWSTDTQYF.